One and the same sample provided the 8 T cell receptor beta chains below, sequenced in a study of vaccination effects on CD4 cells after COVID-19. Sequenced by immunoSEQ multiplex PCR; TCRdb stores in-frame clones only, minus some. Counted here are some 14,000 clones, over 55% occurring once; the ten biggest clones make up approximately 9.9%. Antigen-specific CD4+ T cells were expanded with viral peptide pools in the ViraFEST assay before sequencing. Once cultured for roughly ten days, the cells underwent separation to obtain CD4+ T cells. Participants were vaccinated with two doses of either the BNT162b2 or mRNA-1273 vaccine. These receptors' antigens are unknown. The specimen was CD4+ T cells from PBMCs cultured with SARS-CoV-2 spike peptides, collected after COVID-19 vaccination. The receptors here all came from a human donor who received a COVID-19 vaccine.

This clone was detected only a few times. The CDR3 nucleotides are TGTGCCAGCAGCGTACAATTCGGCACCGGGGAGCTGTTTTTT. Protein product: CASSVQFGTGELFF. The rearrangement joins TRBV7-8 to TRBJ2-2; D is unclear. The CDR3 consists of 14 residues. Germline V gene sequence: CDR1 SGHVS, CDR2 FQNEAQ. Trimming shortened V by 5 bases and J by 4 bases, and 11 bases separated the two germline ends.

The chain is built from TRBV27 and TRBJ2-3, with D possibly TRBD2 on 6 matching bases. V was cut by 2 bases and J by 6 bases, with 15 bases left in between. Germline lookup yields CDR1 MNHEY and CDR2 SMNVEV (reference sequence). This CDR3 spans 15 amino acids. The CDR3 sequence is CASSLTLAYGDTQYF. The CDR3 bases are TGTGCCAGCAGTTTAACTCTAGCGTATGGGGATACGCAGTATTTT.

This clone has a handful of counts. This chain joins TRBV2 and TRBJ1-4; D may be TRBD1 (5 bases). V gave up 2 bases and J gave up 8 bases, with 15 bases separating them. The CDR3 contains 15 residues. The germline gives CDR1 SNHLY, CDR2 FYNNEI. The CDR3 here is CASSEFLGEREKLFF. The CDR3 coding sequence is TGTGCCAGCAGTGAATTTCTAGGGGAGAGGGAAAAACTGTTTTTT. The whole variable domain, remainder taken from reference TRBV2 and TRBJ1-4, is EPEVTQTPSHQVTQMGQEVILRCVPISNHLYFYWYRQILGQKVEFLVSFYNNEISEKSEIFDDQFSVERPDGSNFTLKIRSTKLEDSAMYFCASSEFLGEREKLFFGSGTQLSVL.

The chain combines TRBV3-1 (or the pseudogene TRBV3-2) with TRBJ2-7, with D possibly being TRBD1 (5 bases). The CDR3 extends over 15 amino acids. V dropped 6 bases and J dropped 5 bases, with 20 bases sitting between them. Germline V gene data show CDR1 as LGHDT and CDR2 as YNNKEL (reference sequence). CDR3 in amino acids: CASSFRTVWGNEQYF. CDR3 coding DNA: TGTGCCAGCAGTTTTAGGACGGTGTGGGGCAACGAGCAGTACTTC.

V gene TRBV28 combines with J gene TRBJ1-5; 8 bases line up with TRBD1. CDR3 length: 15 residues. From germline, CDR1 is MDHEN and CDR2 SYDVKM. Trimming took 7 bases from V and 0 from J; bases not matched to a gene: 5. The CDR3 is CASTQGAYSNQPQHF. CDR3 coding DNA: TGTGCCAGCACCCAGGGGGCTTATAGCAATCAGCCCCAGCATTTT.

This clone was seen a single time. The chain employs TRBV29-1 and TRBJ2-2; D remains ambiguous. This CDR3 has 14 amino acids. Germline CDR1 reads SQVTM; CDR2 reads ANQGSEA. Trimming took off 4 bases at V and 1 base at J, with 10 bases between the two ends. The CDR3 nucleotides are TGCAGCGTTGCCCCGGGCGGGAACACCGGGGAGCTGTTTTTT. Its protein is CSVAPGGNTGELFF.

J is TRBJ2-1 and V is TRBV20-1; unclear D gene. The CDR3 runs to 11 residues. Germline V gives CDR1 DFQATT, CDR2 SNEGSKA (reference sequence). Trimming cost V 5 bases and J 7 bases, with 9 bases left between them. In DNA form, the CDR3 reads TGCAGTGCTCTAGATCGGAATGAGCAGTTCTTC. This translates into CSALDRNEQFF.

V and J are TRBV28 and TRBJ1-6, with 7 bases matching TRBD1. V lost 6 bases to trimming and J lost 5 bases; unmatched junction nucleotides: 7. The CDR3 covers 15 residues. The germline V gene has CDR1 MDHEN and CDR2 SYDVKM. DNA for the CDR3: TGTGCCAGCAGCTTTCTGACAGGGAATAATTCACCCCTCCACTTT. Translating gives CASSFLTGNNSPLHF.